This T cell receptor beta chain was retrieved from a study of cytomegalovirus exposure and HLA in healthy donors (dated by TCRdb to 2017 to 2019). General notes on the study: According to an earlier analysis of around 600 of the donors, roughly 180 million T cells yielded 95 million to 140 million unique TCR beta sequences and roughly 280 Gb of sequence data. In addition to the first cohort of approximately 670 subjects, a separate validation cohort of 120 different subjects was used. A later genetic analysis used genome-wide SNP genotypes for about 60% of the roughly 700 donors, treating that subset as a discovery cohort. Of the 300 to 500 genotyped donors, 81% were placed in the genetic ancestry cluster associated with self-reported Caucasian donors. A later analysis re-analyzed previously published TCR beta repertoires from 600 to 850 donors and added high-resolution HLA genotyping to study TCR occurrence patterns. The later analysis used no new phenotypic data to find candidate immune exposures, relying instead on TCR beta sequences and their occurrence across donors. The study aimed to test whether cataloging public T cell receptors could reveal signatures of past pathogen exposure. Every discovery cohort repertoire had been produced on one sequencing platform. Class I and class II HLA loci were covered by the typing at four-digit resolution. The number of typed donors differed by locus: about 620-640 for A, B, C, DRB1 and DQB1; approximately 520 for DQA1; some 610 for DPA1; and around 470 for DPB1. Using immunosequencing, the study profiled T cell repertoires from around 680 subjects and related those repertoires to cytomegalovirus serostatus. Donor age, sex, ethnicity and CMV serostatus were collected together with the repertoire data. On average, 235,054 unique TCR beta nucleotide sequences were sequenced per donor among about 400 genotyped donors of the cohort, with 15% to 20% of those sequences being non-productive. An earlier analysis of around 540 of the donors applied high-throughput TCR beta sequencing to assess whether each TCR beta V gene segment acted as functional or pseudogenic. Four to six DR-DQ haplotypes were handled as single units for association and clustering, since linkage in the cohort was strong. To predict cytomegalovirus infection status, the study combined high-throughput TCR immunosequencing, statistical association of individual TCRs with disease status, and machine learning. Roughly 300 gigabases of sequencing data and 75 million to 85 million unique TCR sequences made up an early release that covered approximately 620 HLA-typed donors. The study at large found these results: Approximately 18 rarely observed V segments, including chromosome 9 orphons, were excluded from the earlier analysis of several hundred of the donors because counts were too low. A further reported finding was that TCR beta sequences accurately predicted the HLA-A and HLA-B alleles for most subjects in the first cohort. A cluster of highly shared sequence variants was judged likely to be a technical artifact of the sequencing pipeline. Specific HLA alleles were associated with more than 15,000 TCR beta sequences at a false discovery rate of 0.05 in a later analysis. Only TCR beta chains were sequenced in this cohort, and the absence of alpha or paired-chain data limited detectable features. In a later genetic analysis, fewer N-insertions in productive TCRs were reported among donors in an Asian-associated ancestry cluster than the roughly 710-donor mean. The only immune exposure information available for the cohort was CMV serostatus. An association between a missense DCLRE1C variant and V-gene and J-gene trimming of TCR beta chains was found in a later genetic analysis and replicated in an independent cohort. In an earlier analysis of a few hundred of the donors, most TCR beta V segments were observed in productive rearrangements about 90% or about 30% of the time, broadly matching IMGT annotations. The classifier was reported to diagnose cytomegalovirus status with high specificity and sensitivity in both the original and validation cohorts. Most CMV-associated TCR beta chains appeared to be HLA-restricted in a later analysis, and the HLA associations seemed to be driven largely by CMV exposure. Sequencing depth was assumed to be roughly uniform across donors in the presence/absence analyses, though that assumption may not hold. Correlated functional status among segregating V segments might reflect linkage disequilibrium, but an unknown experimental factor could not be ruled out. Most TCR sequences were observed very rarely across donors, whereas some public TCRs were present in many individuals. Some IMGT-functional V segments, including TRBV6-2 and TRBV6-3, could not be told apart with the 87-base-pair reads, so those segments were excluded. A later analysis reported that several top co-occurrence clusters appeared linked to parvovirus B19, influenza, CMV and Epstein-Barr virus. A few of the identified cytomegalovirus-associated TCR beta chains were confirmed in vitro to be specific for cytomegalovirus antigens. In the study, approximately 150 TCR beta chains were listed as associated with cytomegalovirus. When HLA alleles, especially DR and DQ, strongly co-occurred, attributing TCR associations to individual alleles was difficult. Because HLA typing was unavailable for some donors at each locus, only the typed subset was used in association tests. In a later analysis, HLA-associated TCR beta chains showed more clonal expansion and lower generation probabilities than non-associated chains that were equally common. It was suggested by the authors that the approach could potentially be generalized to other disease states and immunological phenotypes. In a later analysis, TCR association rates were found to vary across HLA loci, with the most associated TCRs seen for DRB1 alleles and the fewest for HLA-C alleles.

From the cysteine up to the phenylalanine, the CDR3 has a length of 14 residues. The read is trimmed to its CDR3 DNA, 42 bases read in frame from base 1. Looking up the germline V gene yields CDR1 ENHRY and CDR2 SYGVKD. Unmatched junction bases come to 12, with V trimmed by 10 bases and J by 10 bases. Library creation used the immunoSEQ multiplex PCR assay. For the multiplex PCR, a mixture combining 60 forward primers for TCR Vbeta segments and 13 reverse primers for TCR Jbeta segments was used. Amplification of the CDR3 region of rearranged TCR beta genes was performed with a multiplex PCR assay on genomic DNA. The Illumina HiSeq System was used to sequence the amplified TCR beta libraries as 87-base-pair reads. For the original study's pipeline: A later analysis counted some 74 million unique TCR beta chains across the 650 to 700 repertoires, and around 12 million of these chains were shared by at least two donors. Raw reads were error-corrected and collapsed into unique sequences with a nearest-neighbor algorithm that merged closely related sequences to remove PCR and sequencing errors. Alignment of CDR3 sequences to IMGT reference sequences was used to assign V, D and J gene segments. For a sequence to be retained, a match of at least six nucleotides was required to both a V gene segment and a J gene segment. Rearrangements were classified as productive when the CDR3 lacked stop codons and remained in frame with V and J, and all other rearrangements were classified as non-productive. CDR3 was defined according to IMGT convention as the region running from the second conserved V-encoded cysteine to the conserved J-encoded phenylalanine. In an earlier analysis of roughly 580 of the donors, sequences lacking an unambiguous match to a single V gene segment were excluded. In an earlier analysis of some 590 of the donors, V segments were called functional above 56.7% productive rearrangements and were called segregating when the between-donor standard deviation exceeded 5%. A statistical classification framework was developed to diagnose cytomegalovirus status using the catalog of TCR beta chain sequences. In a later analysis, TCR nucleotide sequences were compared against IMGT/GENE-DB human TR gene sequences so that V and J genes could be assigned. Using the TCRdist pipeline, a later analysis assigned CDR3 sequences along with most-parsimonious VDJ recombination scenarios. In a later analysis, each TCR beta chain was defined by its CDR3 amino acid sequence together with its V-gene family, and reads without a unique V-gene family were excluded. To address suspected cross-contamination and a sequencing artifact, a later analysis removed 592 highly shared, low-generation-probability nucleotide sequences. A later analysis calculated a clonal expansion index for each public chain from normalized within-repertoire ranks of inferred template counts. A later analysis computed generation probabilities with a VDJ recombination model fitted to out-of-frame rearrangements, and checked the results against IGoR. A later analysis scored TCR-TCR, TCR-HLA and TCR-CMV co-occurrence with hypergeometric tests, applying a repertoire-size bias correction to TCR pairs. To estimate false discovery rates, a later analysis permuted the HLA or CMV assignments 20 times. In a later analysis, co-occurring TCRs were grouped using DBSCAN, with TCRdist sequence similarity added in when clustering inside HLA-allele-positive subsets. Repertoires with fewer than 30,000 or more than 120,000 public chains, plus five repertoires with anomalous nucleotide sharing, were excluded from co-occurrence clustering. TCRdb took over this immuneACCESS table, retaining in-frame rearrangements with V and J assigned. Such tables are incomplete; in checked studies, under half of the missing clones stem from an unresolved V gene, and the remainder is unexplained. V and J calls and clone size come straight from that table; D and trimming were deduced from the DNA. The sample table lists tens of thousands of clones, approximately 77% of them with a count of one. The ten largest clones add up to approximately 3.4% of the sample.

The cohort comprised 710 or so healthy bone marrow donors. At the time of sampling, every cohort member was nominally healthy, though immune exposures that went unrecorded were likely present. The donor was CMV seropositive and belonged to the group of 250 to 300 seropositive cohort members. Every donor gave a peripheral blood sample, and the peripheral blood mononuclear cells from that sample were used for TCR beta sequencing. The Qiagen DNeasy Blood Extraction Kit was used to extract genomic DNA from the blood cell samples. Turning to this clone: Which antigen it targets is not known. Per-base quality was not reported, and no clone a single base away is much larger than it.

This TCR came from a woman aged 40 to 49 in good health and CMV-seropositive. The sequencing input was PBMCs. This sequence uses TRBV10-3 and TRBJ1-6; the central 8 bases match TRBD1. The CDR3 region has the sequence CATSVEDRESPLHF. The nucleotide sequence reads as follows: TGTGCCACCTCAGTTGAGGACAGGGAATCACCCCTCCACTTT.